Below are 6 T cell receptor beta chains sequenced from a single sample in a study of T cell responses to AZD1222 COVID-19 vaccine. Data came from immunoSEQ multiplex PCR; TCRdb stores just in-frame clones and leaves some out. The table shows some 79,000 clones, with less than 85% occurring only once. The sequencing here drew on peripheral blood, taken 28 days after the second AZD1222 dose. These receptors were taken from an adult who received the AZD1222 COVID-19 vaccine.

The V and J genes are TRBV10-2 and TRBJ1-5; TRBD1 might be the D (5 bases). The V and J ends lost 0 bases and 5 bases respectively, with 11 bases between them. The length of the CDR3 is 15 residues. The V gene's germline CDR1 is WSHSY and CDR2 SAAADI. The CDR3 DNA follows: TGCGCCAGCAGTGAGTCGAGGTGGGGGGATCAGCCCCAGCATTTT. Protein: CASSESRWGDQPQHF.

The V call is TRBV7-8, the J call TRBJ1-4; D possibly corresponds to TRBD1 (5 bases). Germline V CDR1 and CDR2: SGHVS, FQNEAQ. Trimming removed 5 bases at V and 0 bases at J, with 7 bases between. CDR3 size: 14 residues. CDR3 protein: CASSRGPTNEKLFF. In nucleotides, the CDR3 is TGTGCCAGCAGCCGGGGCCCAACTAATGAAAAACTGTTTTTT.

J is TRBJ2-1 and V is TRBV5-6; D not certain. Trimming took off 2 bases at V and 3 bases at J, with 6 bases between the two ends. This CDR3 region has 13 residues. CDR1 is SGHDT and CDR2 is YYEEEE in the germline V gene. This CDR3 is CASSFDNYNEQFF. The CDR3 nucleotides read TGTGCCAGCAGCTTTGACAACTACAATGAGCAGTTCTTC.

This chain connects TRBV6-5 to TRBJ2-5; D might be TRBD1 (6 bases). Germline V gene lookup returns CDR1 MNHEY and CDR2 SVGAGI. V lost 7 bases and J lost 4, with 16 bases in between. The CDR3 runs to 14 residues. The CDR3 reads CASKEQGLSETQYF. DNA of the CDR3: TGTGCCAGCAAGGAGCAGGGGCTCTCAGAGACCCAGTACTTC.

The rearrangement links TRBV7-8 to TRBJ2-3; 10 nucleotides line up with TRBD2. The CDR3 runs 16 residues. Per the germline V gene, CDR1 is SGHVS and CDR2 is FQNEAQ. V lost 3 bases to trimming and J lost 0 bases; unmatched junction nucleotides: 3. The CDR3 bases are TGTGCCAGCAGCTTGAAACTAGCGGGGAGCACAGATACGCAGTATTTT. Protein product: CASSLKLAGSTDTQYF.

This clone was picked up one time. The chain links TRBV20-1 to TRBJ2-7; D could derive from TRBD1 or TRBD2 (5 bases each). The V end was cut by 8 bases, the J end by 3 bases, with 23 bases between. The CDR3 contains 15 residues. The germline gives CDR1 DFQATT, CDR2 SNEGSKA (reference sequence). CDR3 coding DNA: TGCAGTTCCAGTGACCGGGACCCACGAGGCTACGAGCAGTACTTC. Its protein product is CSSSDRDPRGYEQYF.